A single sample is the source of the 7 T cell receptor beta chains below, sequenced in a study of T cell responses to AZD1222 COVID-19 vaccine. Data came from immunoSEQ multiplex PCR; TCRdb stores just in-frame clones and leaves some out. The sample includes some 180,000 clones, 70% to 90% of them seen just once. This specimen consisted of peripheral blood, obtained 28 days after the second AZD1222 dose. These receptor sequences come from an adult who received the AZD1222 COVID-19 vaccine.

The chain joins TRBV7-8 to TRBJ2-3; TRBD1 might be the D (5 bases). CDR1 and CDR2 from the germline V gene are SGHVS and FQNEAQ. The CDR3 has 14 residues. Trimming cost V 3 bases and J 1 base, with 8 bases left between them. The CDR3 loop is CASSFVRGTDTQYF. The CDR3 nucleotides read TGTGCCAGCAGCTTTGTCAGGGGCACAGATACGCAGTATTTT. The full variable domain, its missing parts supplied by reference TRBV7-8 and TRBJ2-3, is GAGVSQSPRYKVAKRGQDVALRCDPISGHVSLFWYQQALGQGPEFLTYFQNEAQLDKSGLPSDRFFAERPEGSVSTLKIQRTQQEDSAVYLCASSFVRGTDTQYFGPGTRLTVL.

The rearrangement links TRBV5-3 to TRBJ1-2, with a possible D match to TRBD1 (6 bases). TRBV5-3 is annotated as an ORF whose role is uncertain. The CDR3 contains 16 residues. Trimming removed 7 bases from V and 2 bases from J, with 21 bases in between. The CDR3 DNA sequence: TGTGCCAGAGTATGCGGAGGGGGGGCCTCGAACTATGGCTACACCTTC. Encoded protein: CARVCGGGASNYGYTF.

The chain has TRBV6-2 or TRBV6-3 and TRBJ2-7, with 7 bases that match TRBD2. J was trimmed by 12 bases and V by 2 bases; bases with no gene match: 16. The V gene's germline CDR1 is MNHEY and CDR2 SVGEGT. This CDR3 contains 15 residues. The CDR3 loop is CASSYLARAGVPTYF. The CDR3 DNA is TGTGCCAGCAGTTACCTCGCGAGGGCGGGGGTCCCGACGTACTTC.

The chain is built from TRBV4-1 and TRBJ2-5; possibly TRBD2 for D (5 bases). The CDR3 runs 16 residues. Per germline, CDR1 MGHRA and CDR2 YSYEKL. V lost 5 bases and J 3 bases, leaving 19 bases between the germline ends. The CDR3 here is CASSSRRVGTKETQYF. The CDR3 DNA follows: TGCGCCAGCAGCTCCCGGCGGGTGGGAACAAAAGAGACCCAGTACTTC.

The chain is built from TRBV19 and TRBJ1-1, with D tentatively TRBD1 (5 bases). The CDR3 is 17 residues long. Germline V gene data show CDR1 as LNHDA and CDR2 as SQIVND (reference sequence). The germline V and J ends were trimmed by 5 bases and 0 bases, with 19 bases remaining between them. The CDR3 DNA reads as TGTGCCAGTAGTTACGGATTATCAGGGCCAATGAACACTGAAGCTTTCTTT. It encodes CASSYGLSGPMNTEAFF.

Only a few counts were recorded for this clone. The V call is TRBV12-3 or TRBV12-4, the J call TRBJ1-5; D remains unclear. The CDR3 sequence is 13 residues long. V lost 2 bases to trimming and J lost 5 bases, with 7 bases between them. The CDR3, as DNA: TGTGCCAGCAGTTTAACAAGGGATCAGCCCCAGCATTTT. Translation: CASSLTRDQPQHF.

As DNA, the CDR3 is TGTGCCAGCAGCCGGACAGGCTTGATGGGGACCCAGTACTTC. This encodes CASSRTGLMGTQYF. The chain recombines TRBV3-1 (or the pseudogene TRBV3-2) with TRBJ2-5, with 7 bases that match TRBD1. This CDR3 region has 14 residues. V was pared by 4 bases and J by 7 bases, with 9 bases of the junction left unmatched. Germline assignment: CDR1 LGHDT and CDR2 YNNKEL (reference sequence).